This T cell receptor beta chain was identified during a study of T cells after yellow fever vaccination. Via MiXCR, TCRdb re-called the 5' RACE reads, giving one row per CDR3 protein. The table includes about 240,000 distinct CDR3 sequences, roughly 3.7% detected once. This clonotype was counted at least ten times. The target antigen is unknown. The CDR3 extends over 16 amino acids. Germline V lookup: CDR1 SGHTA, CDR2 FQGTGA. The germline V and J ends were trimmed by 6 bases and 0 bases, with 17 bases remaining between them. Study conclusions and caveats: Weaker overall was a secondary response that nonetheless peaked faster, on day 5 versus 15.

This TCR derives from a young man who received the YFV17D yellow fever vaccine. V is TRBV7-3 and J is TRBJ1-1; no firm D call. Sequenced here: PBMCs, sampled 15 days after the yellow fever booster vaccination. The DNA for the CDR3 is TGTGCCAGCAGTCTTCGACCTGACGCTGTGAACACTGAAGCTTTCTTT. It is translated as CASSLRPDAVNTEAFF.